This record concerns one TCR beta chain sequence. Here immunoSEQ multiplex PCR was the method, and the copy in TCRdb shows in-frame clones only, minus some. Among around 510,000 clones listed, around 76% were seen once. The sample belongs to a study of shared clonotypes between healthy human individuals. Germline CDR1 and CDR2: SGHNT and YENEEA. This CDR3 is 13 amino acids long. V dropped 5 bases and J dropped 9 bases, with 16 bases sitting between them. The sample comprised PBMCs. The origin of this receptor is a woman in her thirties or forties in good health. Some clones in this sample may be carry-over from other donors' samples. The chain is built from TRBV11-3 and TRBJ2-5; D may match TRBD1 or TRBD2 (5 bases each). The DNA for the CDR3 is TGTGCCAGCAGCCTTGGGGACCAAGGGGCCCAGTACTTC. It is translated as CASSLGDQGAQYF.